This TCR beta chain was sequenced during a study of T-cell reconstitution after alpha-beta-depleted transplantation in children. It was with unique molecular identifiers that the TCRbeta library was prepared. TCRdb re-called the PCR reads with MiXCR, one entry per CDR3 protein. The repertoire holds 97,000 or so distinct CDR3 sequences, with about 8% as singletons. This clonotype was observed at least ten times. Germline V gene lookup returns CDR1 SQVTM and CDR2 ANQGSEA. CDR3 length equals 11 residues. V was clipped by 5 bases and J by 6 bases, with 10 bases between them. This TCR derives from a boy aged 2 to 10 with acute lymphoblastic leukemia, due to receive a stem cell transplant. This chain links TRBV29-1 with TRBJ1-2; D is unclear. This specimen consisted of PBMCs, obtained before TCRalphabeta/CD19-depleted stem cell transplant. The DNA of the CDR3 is TGCAGCGTTCGGGCGGCGGATGGCTACACCTTC. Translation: CSVRAADGYTF.